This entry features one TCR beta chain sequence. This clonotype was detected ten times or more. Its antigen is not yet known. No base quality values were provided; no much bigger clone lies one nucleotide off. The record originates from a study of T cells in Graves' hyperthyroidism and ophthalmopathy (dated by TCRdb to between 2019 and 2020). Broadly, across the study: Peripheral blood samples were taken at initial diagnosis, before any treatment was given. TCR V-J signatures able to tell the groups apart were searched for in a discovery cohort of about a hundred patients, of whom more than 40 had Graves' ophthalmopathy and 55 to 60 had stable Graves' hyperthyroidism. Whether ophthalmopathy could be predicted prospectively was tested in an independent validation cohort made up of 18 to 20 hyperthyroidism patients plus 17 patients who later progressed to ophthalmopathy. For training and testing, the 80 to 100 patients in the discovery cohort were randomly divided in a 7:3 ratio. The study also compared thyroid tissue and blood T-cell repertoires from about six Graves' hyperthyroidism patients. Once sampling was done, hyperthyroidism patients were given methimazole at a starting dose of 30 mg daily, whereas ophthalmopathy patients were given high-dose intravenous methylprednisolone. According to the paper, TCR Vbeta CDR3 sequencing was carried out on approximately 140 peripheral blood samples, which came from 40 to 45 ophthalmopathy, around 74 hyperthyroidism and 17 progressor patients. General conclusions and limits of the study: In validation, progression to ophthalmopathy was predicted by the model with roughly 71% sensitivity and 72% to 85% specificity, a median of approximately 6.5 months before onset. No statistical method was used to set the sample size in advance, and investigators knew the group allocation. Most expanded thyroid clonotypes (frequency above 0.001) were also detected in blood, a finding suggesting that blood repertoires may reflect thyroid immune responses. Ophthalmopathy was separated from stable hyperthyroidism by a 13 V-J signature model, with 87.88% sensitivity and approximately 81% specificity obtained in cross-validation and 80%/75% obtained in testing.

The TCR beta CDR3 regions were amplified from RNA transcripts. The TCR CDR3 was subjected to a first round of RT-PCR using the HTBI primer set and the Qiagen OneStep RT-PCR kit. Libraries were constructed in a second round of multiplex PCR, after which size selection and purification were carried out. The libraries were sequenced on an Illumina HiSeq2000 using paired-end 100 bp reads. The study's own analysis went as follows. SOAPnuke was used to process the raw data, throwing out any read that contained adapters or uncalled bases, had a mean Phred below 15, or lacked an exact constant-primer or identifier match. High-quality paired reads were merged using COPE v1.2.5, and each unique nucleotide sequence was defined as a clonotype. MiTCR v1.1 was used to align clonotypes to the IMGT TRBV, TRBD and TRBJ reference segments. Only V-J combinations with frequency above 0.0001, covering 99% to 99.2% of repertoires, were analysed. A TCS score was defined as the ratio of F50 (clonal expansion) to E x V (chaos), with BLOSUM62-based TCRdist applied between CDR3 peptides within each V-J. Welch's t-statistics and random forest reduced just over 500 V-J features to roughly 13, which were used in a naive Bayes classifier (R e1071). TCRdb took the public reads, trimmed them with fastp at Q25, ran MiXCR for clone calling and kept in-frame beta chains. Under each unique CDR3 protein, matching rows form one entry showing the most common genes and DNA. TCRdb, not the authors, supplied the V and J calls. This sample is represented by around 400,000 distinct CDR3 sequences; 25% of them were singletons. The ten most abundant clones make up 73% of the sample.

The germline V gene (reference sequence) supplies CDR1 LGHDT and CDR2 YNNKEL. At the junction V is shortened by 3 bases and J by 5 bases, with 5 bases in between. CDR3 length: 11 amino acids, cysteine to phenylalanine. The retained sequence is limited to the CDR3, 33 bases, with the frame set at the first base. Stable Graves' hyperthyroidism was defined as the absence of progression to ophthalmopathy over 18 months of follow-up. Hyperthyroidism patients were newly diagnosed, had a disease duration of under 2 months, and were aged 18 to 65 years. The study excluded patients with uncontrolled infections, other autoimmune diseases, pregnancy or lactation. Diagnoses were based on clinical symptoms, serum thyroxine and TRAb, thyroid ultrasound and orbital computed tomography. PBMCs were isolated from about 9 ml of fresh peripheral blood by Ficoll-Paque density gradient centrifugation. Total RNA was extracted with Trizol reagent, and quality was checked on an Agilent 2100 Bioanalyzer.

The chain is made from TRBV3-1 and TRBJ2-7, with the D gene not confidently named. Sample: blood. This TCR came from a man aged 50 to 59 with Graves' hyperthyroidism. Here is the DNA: TGTGCCAGCAGCCACGGCCACGAGCAGTACTTC. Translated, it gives CASSHGHEQYF.